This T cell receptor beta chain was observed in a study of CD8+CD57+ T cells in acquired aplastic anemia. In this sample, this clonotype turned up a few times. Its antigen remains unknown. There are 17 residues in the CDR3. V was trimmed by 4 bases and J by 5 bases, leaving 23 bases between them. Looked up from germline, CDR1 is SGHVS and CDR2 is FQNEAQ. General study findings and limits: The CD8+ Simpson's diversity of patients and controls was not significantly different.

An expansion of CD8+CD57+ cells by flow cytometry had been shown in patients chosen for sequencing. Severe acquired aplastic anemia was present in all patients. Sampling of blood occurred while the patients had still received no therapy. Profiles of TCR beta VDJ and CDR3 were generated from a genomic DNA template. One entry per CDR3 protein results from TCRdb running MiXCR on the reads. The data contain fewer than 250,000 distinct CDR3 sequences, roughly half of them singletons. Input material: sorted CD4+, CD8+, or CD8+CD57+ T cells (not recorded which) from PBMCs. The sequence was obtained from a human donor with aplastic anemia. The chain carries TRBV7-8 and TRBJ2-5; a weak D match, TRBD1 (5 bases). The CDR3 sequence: CASSSRVAALPMETQYF. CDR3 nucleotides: TGTGCCAGCAGCTCCAGGGTGGCTGCGCTCCCCATGGAGACCCAGTACTTC.